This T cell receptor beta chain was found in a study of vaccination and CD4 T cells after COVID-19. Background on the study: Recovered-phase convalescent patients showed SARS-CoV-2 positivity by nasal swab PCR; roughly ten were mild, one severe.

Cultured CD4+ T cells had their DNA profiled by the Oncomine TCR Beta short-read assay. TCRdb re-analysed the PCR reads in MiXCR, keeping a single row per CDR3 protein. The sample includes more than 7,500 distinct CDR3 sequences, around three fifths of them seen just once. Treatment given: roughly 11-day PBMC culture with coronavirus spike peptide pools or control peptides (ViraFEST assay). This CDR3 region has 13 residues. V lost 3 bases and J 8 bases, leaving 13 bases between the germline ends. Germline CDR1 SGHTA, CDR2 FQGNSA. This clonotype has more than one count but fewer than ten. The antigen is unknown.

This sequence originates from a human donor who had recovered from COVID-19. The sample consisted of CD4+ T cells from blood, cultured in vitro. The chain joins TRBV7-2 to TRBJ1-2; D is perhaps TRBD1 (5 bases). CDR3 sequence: CASSFGGARGYTF. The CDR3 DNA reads TGTGCCAGCAGCTTTGGAGGGGCGAGGGGCTACACCTTC.